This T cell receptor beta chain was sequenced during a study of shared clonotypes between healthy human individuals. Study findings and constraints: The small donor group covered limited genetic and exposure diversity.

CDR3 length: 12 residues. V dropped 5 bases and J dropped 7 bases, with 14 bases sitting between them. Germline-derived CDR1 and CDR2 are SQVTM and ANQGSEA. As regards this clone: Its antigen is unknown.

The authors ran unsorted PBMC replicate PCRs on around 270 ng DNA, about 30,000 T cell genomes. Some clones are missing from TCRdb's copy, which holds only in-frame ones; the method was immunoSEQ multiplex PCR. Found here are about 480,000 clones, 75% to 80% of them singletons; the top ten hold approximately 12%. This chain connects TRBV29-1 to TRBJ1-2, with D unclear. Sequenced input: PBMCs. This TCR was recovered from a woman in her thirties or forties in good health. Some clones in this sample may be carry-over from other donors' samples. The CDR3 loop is CSVWEGRGGYTF. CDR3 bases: TGCAGCGTTTGGGAAGGGCGCGGTGGCTACACCTTC.